The clone carrying this T cell receptor (beta chain) was seen once. What it recognizes is unknown. These data come from a study of shared clonotypes between healthy human individuals. Sequencing was performed with immunoSEQ multiplex PCR; in TCRdb, only in-frame clones are kept and a portion is missing. In the table there are 500,000 or so clones, roughly 95% of which are singletons. Study-wide points: It was the non-shared clonotypes that had lower generation probabilities than clonotypes shared by all four donors.

The receptor's source is a woman in her twenties or thirties in good health. Sample: naive CD4+ T cells sorted from blood. Subset denoted: CD45RA+ positively selected.

In nucleotides, the CDR3 is TGTGCCAGCAGTCTGGACACCCTCACTTCTGGAAACACCATATATTTT. It yields the protein CASSLDTLTSGNTIYF. The V call is TRBV28, the J call TRBJ1-3; maybe TRBD1 (5 bases). Trimming cost V 5 bases and J 1 base, with 15 bases left between them. The CDR3 consists of 16 residues. In germline, CDR1 is MDHEN, CDR2 SYDVKM. The variable domain in full, with the rest retrieved from reference TRBV28 and TRBJ1-3, is DVKVTQSSRYLVKRTGEKVFLECVQDMDHENMFWYRQDPGLGLRLIYFSYDVKMKEKGDIPEGYSVSREKKERFSLILESASTNQTSMYLCASSLDTLTSGNTIYFGEGSWLTVV.